Presented here are 4 T cell receptor beta chains from one specimen sequenced in a study of T-cell reconstitution after alpha-beta-depleted transplantation in children (TCRdb year 2016). The sample's treatment or condition, from its label and the paper: allogeneic hematopoietic cell transplantation with graft depleted of TCRalphabeta T cells and CD19 B cells. The protocol used for the library was PCR. Sequencing used an Illumina HiSeq 2500. To normalize quantification of the TCRbeta repertoire, the TCR libraries were built with molecular barcoding that relied on unique molecular identifiers. The public reads were quality trimmed at Q25 with fastp and then assembled into clones with MiXCR by TCRdb, keeping productive beta chains. Every CDR3 protein is listed once, alongside the most common genes and DNA of its rows. The sample yields about 210,000 distinct CDR3 sequences; roughly a sixth were counted once. Clones ranked in the top ten supply around two fifths of the sample.

The source was PBMCs, mostly from graft donor cells, collected 360 days after TCRalphabeta/CD19-depleted stem cell transplant. The receptors here all came from a male patient aged 2-10 years who had a stem cell transplant for acute lymphoblastic leukemia, so the T cells may come from the graft donor.

V and J are TRBV29-1 and TRBJ2-7; D unclear. V gave up 0 bases and J gave up 4 bases, with 16 bases separating them. Germline V gene lookup returns CDR1 SQVTM and CDR2 ANQGSEA. This CDR3 spans 15 amino acids. CDR3 coding DNA: TGCAGCGTTGAAGATAGAAGATTCGGCCGATACGAGCAGTACTTC. Its protein product is CSVEDRRFGRYEQYF.

Only a few counts were recorded for this clonotype. This CDR3 reads CASSFEHTGQPQHF. CDR3 DNA: TGTGCCAGCAGTTTTGAACATACGGGTCAGCCCCAGCATTTT. This chain connects TRBV12-3 or TRBV12-4 to TRBJ1-5, with D unclear. Deletions cut 3 bases from V and 6 bases from J, with 12 bases between. The CDR3 has 14 residues.

This clonotype was seen only a few times. The chain joins TRBV6-2 or TRBV6-3 to TRBJ2-4; D remains ambiguous. This CDR3 is built from 13 residues. Germline CDR1 and CDR2: MNHEY and SVGEGT. The V gene lost 7 bases and the J gene lost 3 bases, with 10 bases spanning the gap. DNA for the CDR3: TGTGCCAGCATTCAACGCGACAAAAACATTCAGTACTTC. Translated, it gives CASIQRDKNIQYF.

This clonotype was seen only a few times. The chain links TRBV21-1 to TRBJ2-3; the table calls TRBD2, which could not be checked here. TRBV21-1 counts as a pseudogene. This CDR3 has 15 amino acids. The CDR3 loop is CASSKVLAGVDTQYF. Written as DNA, the CDR3 is TGTGCCAGCAGCAAAGTACTAGCGGGGGTGGATACGCAGTATTTT.